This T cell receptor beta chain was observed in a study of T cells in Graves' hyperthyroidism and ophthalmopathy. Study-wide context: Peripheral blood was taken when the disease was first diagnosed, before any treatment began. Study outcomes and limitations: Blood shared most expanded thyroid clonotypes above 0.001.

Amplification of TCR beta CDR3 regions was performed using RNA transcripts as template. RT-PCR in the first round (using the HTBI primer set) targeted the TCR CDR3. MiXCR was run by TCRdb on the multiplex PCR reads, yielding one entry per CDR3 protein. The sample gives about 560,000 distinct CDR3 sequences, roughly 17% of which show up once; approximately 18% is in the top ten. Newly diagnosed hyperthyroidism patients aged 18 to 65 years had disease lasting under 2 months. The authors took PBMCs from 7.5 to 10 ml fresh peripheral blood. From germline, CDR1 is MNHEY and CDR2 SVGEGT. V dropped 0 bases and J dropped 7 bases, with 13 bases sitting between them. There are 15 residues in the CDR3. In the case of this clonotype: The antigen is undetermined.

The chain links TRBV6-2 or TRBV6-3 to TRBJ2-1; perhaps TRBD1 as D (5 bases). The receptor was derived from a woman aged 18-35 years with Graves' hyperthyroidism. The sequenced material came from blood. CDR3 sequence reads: CASSYSSRGENEQFF. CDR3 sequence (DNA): TGTGCCAGCAGTTACTCGTCAAGGGGCGAAAATGAGCAGTTCTTC.